These 29 T cell receptor beta chains were all obtained from the same sample, sequenced in a study of T cell responses to AZD1222 COVID-19 vaccine. The method was immunoSEQ multiplex PCR; TCRdb's version includes in-frame clones alone and lacks a portion of them. The sample carries roughly 120,000 clones, approximately 85% recorded once. The sample here was peripheral blood, taken on day 0 of MenACWY control vaccination. These receptors were taken from an adult in good health.

The chain combines TRBV10-3 with TRBJ1-2; no clear D gene. CDR3 length: 17 amino acids. V was clipped by 3 bases and J by 0 bases, with 17 bases between them. Germline lookup yields CDR1 ENHRY and CDR2 SYGVKD. CDR3 loop: CAISDTRVALANYGYTF. The CDR3, as DNA: TGTGCCATCAGTGACACGCGCGTCGCTCTAGCTAACTATGGCTACACCTTC.

The rearrangement joins TRBV19 to TRBJ1-5; D ambiguous. Germline lookup yields CDR1 LNHDA and CDR2 SQIVND (reference sequence). This CDR3 is 15 amino acids long. V gave up 6 bases and J gave up 3 bases, with 15 bases separating them. The CDR3 sequence: CASRWGRNLNQPQHF. CDR3 bases: TGTGCCAGTAGGTGGGGTCGGAATCTCAATCAGCCCCAGCATTTT.

The CDR3, as DNA: TGTGCCAGCAGCTCCCAGAATAGCGTCCCATCCACCCCTGAAGCTTTCTTT. This translates into CASSSQNSVPSTPEAFF. The genes are TRBV7-9 and TRBJ1-1; D remains ambiguous. V was shortened by 4 bases and J by 6 bases, with 24 bases between the two germline ends. This CDR3 has 17 amino acids. CDR1 and CDR2 (germline): SEHNR, FQNEAQ (reference sequence).

The chain carries TRBV5-4 and TRBJ2-1; a possible D gene is TRBD2 (6 bases). Germline CDR1 reads SGHNT; CDR2 reads YYREEE (reference sequence). Trimming cost V 3 bases and J 4 bases, with 20 bases left between them. CDR3 length equals 17 residues. DNA of the CDR3: TGTGCCAGCAGCTGGGTATCCGGGAGTAGGGGATACAATGAGCAGTTCTTC. Encoded protein: CASSWVSGSRGYNEQFF.

V usage is TRBV9 and J usage is TRBJ1-2; 11 bases fit TRBD1. V was pared by 4 bases and J by 5 bases, with 4 bases of the junction left unmatched. The V gene's germline CDR1 is SGDLS and CDR2 YYNGEE. The CDR3 has 14 residues. The CDR3 loop is CASSTGTGGYGYTF. The CDR3 nucleotides are TGTGCCAGCAGCACAGGGACAGGGGGGTATGGCTACACCTTC.

V is TRBV18 and J is TRBJ2-7, with unresolved D. Germline V gene lookup returns CDR1 KGHSH and CDR2 LQKENI. There are 12 residues in the CDR3. V lost 5 bases, J lost 3 bases, and 8 bases lay in between. The DNA for the CDR3 is TGTGCCAGCTCAGGGGATTACTACGAGCAGTACTTC. Amino acids: CASSGDYYEQYF.

This rearrangement joins TRBV9 to TRBJ2-7; D is unresolved. The CDR3 is 15 amino acids. The germline V and J ends were trimmed by 4 bases and 3 bases, with 17 bases remaining between them. Germline loops: CDR1 SGDLS, CDR2 YYNGEE. The CDR3 loop is CASSPTGRKGYEQYF. CDR3 sequence (DNA): TGTGCCAGCAGCCCAACGGGTCGGAAAGGCTACGAGCAGTACTTC.

This chain connects TRBV2 to TRBJ2-7, with TRBD2 matching over 7 bases. The germline CDR1 and CDR2 sequences are SNHLY and FYNNEI. V lost 6 bases and J lost 0; bases outside the gene matches: 8. This CDR3 spans 15 amino acids. The CDR3 protein is CASRAGTISSYEQYF. DNA of the CDR3: TGTGCCAGCAGGGCCGGGACTATAAGCTCCTACGAGCAGTACTTC.

This clone was seen a single time. The V gene is TRBV28, the J gene TRBJ2-7, with a weak D call TRBD1 (6 bases). CDR3 size: 17 residues. Per germline, CDR1 MDHEN and CDR2 SYDVKM. The V and J ends lost 6 bases and 3 bases respectively, with 24 bases between them. The CDR3 DNA is TGTGCCAGCAGCCACCCGAGGGGTAGGGGGAAATTCTACGAGCAGTACTTC. This encodes CASSHPRGRGKFYEQYF.

The genes are TRBV2 and TRBJ1-1; 9 nucleotides agree with TRBD1. J gave up 0 bases and V 6 bases, and 2 bases lay outside the gene matches. The germline V gene encodes CDR1 SNHLY and CDR2 FYNNEI. There are 14 residues in the CDR3. This chain's CDR3 is CASRGQGMNTEAFF. The DNA for the CDR3 is TGTGCCAGCAGGGGACAGGGAATGAACACTGAAGCTTTCTTT.

The V gene is TRBV5-1, the J gene TRBJ2-1; D ambiguous. The V end was cut by 0 bases, the J end by 4 bases, with 5 bases between. The CDR3 is made up of 13 amino acids. From germline, CDR1 is SGHRS and CDR2 YFSETQ. The CDR3 DNA reads TGCGCCAGCAGCTTGGGTCCTTACAATGAGCAGTTCTTC. Translating gives CASSLGPYNEQFF.

The chain couples TRBV19 to TRBJ1-6; D is unresolved. V was trimmed by 6 bases and J by 0 bases, leaving 6 bases between them. The CDR3 length is 14 residues. Germline lookup yields CDR1 LNHDA and CDR2 SQIVND (reference sequence). CDR3 sequence (DNA): TGTGCCAGTAGGTTGAGCTCCTATAATTCACCCCTCCACTTT. It codes for CASRLSSYNSPLHF.

V gene TRBV7-9 combines with J gene TRBJ2-1; 7 bases agree with TRBD2. Looked up from germline, CDR1 is SEHNR and CDR2 is FQNEAQ (reference sequence). The V gene end was trimmed by 1 base and the J gene end by 9 bases; junction bases not matched to a gene: 9. The CDR3 sequence is 15 residues long. CDR3 DNA: TGTGCCAGCAGCTTAGGCGTTGGGACTAAATTTGAGCAGTTCTTC. This gives the protein CASSLGVGTKFEQFF.

The chain carries TRBV2 and TRBJ2-3; perhaps TRBD2 as D (6 bases). V lost 7 bases and J 3 bases, leaving 20 bases between the germline ends. The CDR3 is made up of 16 amino acids. Per germline, CDR1 SNHLY and CDR2 FYNNEI. The CDR3 sequence: CASTLSGDGRTDTQYF. Here the CDR3 DNA reads TGTGCCAGCACCCTGAGTGGTGACGGGAGAACAGATACGCAGTATTTT.

The chain recombines TRBV27 with TRBJ1-3, with D possibly being TRBD1 (5 bases). Germline assignment: CDR1 MNHEY and CDR2 SMNVEV (reference sequence). V was cut by 6 bases and J by 0 bases, with 12 bases left in between. The CDR3 has 15 residues. The CDR3 DNA follows: TGTGCCAGCAGCCCATCAGGGTCCTCTGGAAACACCATATATTTT. It encodes CASSPSGSSGNTIYF.

The V call is TRBV5-4, the J call TRBJ1-1; D gene unclear. CDR1 is SGHNT, CDR2 YYREEE, per germline (reference sequence). The length of the CDR3 is 15 residues. The V end was cut by 5 bases, the J end by 4 bases, with 18 bases between. The CDR3 reads CASSSEAGLGTEAFF. Written as DNA, the CDR3 is TGTGCCAGCAGTTCGGAGGCGGGCTTGGGCACTGAAGCTTTCTTT.

V usage is TRBV29-1 and J usage is TRBJ2-7, with TRBD1 matching over 9 bases. The junction had 5 bases not matched to a gene; V was cut back by 5 bases and J by 3 bases. CDR1 is SQVTM and CDR2 is ANQGSEA in the germline V gene. This CDR3 has 13 amino acids. Here the CDR3 reads CSVKQGAIYEQYF. DNA of the CDR3: TGCAGCGTTAAACAGGGGGCCATCTACGAGCAGTACTTC.

This chain joins TRBV9 and TRBJ1-5; D not certain. The germline V and J ends were trimmed by 0 bases and 0 bases, with 13 bases remaining between them. This CDR3 comprises 17 residues. Germline V gene lookup returns CDR1 SGDLS and CDR2 YYNGEE. The CDR3 spells CASSVGHVGYSNQPQHF. DNA of the CDR3: TGTGCCAGCAGCGTAGGGCACGTGGGATATAGCAATCAGCCCCAGCATTTT.

Here the CDR3 reads CASSTPVGTGSSYGYTF. In DNA, the CDR3 is TGTGCCAGTAGTACCCCGGTGGGGACAGGATCGTCTTATGGCTACACCTTC. The chain links TRBV19 to TRBJ1-2; 8 bases are shared with TRBD1. Germline CDR1 is LNHDA and CDR2 is SQIVND (reference sequence). J was trimmed by 5 bases and V by 4 bases; bases with no gene match: 15. This CDR3 is 17 amino acids long.

This clone was counted a few times. The CDR3 loop is CASSQELAKNIQYF. CDR3 nucleotides: TGTGCCAGCAGTCAGGAGCTAGCCAAAAACATTCAGTACTTC. The chain is built from TRBV6-5 and TRBJ2-4; D is unclear. CDR1 MNHEY and CDR2 SVGAGI come from the germline V gene. CDR3 length: 14 residues. The V gene lost 5 bases and the J gene lost 0 bases, with 8 bases spanning the gap.

The chain recombines TRBV2 with TRBJ2-1, with no clear D. Trimming stripped 6 bases from V and 13 bases from J, with 16 bases between. The CDR3 is made up of 12 amino acids. Germline loops: CDR1 SNHLY, CDR2 FYNNEI. The CDR3, as DNA: TGTGCCAGCAGCCTTGATCAGACACTCCAGTTCTTC. Translation: CASSLDQTLQFF.

V gene TRBV29-1 combines with J gene TRBJ2-7; 9 bases are a match to TRBD1. CDR1 SQVTM and CDR2 ANQGSEA come from the germline V gene. This CDR3 is 14 amino acids long. Trimming at V came to 6 bases and at J to 1 base, leaving 7 bases not matched to a gene. CDR3 region: CSVLDRGSSYEQYF. CDR3 bases: TGCAGCGTCCTAGACAGGGGGTCGTCCTACGAGCAGTACTTC.

V gene TRBV16 combines with J gene TRBJ2-1, with D possibly matching TRBD2 (6 bases). Germline CDR1 KGHSY, CDR2 FQNENV. The germline V and J ends were trimmed by 4 bases and 10 bases, with 11 bases remaining between them. This CDR3 has 12 amino acids. The CDR3 reads CASSRDRGEQFF. CDR3 DNA: TGTGCCAGCAGCCGGGACCGGGGGGAGCAGTTCTTC.

This clone came up a few times. The CDR3 DNA reads as TGTGCCACCCTCCCGGGTGGCGGGAAAGCTTTCTTT. Translating it yields CATLPGGGKAFF. This chain connects TRBV19 to TRBJ1-1; no definite D call. Trimming stripped 10 bases from V and 9 bases from J, with 18 bases between. Germline-derived CDR1 and CDR2 are LNHDA and SQIVND (reference sequence). CDR3 length: 12 amino acids.

This clone was seen a few times. The chain has TRBV15 and TRBJ1-5; 9 bases fit TRBD1. Germline CDR1 is LNHNV and CDR2 is YYDKDF (reference sequence). This CDR3 spans 16 amino acids. The V and J ends lost 1 base and 8 bases, in that order; junction bases with no gene match: 9. CDR3 bases: TGTGCCACCAGCAGAGTTAAAACACAGGGGGCGAAGCCCCAGCATTTT. This sequence encodes CATSRVKTQGAKPQHF. The whole variable domain, filled in from reference TRBV15 and TRBJ1-5, reads DAMVIQNPRYQVTQFGKPVTLSCSQTLNHNVMYWYQQKSSQAPKLLFHYYDKDFNNEADTPDNFQSRRPNTSFCFLDIRSPGLGDTAMYLCATSRVKTQGAKPQHFGDGTRLSIL.

The chain links TRBV7-9 to TRBJ1-6, with D tentatively TRBD1 (6 bases). Germline loops: CDR1 SEHNR, CDR2 FQNEAQ (reference sequence). CDR3 length: 14 residues. The ends were cut back, 7 bases at V and 7 bases at J, with 14 bases in the middle. The CDR3 sequence is CASKRGAENSPLHF. CDR3 nucleotide sequence: TGTGCCAGCAAACGGGGGGCGGAAAATTCACCCCTCCACTTT.

In its sample, this clone was seen once. The chain couples TRBV30 to TRBJ2-7; TRBD2 might be the D (6 bases). With 3 bases removed from V and 4 bases from J, the gap between germline ends came to 10 bases. CDR3 length: 12 residues. Germline CDR1 and CDR2: GTSNPN and SVGIG (reference sequence). As DNA, the CDR3 is TGTGCCTGGAGAGGGGACTTTTACGAGCAGTACTTC. Its translation is CAWRGDFYEQYF.

There are a few counts of this clone. V and J are TRBV13 and TRBJ2-7, with 10 bases fitting TRBD1. V shed 2 bases and J 7 bases; nucleotides not matched to a gene: 8. CDR1 is PRHDT and CDR2 is FYEKMQ in the germline V gene (reference sequence). This CDR3 has 15 residues. The CDR3 coding sequence is TGTGCCAGCAGCTTATCTGGACAGGGGGGTCGAGAGCAGTACTTC. Its protein product is CASSLSGQGGREQYF.

The gene calls are TRBV5-1 and TRBJ2-7; maybe TRBD1 (6 bases). The CDR3 length is 16 residues. Trimming took off 4 bases at V and 2 bases at J, with 19 bases between the two ends. The germline gives CDR1 SGHRS, CDR2 YFSETQ. The chain's CDR3 is CASSPPGQGRTYEQYF. The CDR3 nucleotides are TGCGCCAGCAGCCCTCCGGGGCAGGGGCGTACCTACGAGCAGTACTTC.